A selection of T cell receptor beta chains follows, all from one sample in a study of lymphopenia after photon versus proton radiotherapy. The data were produced by immunoSEQ multiplex PCR, yet TCRdb's version contains in-frame clones alone and is incomplete. The table lists approximately 35,000 clones, roughly 88% of them singletons. The sample was peripheral blood, taken from a patient treated with photon-based radiotherapy. The receptors shown here come from a woman between 50 and 59 years old with pancreatic cancer. CDR3s include the opening cysteine and the closing phenylalanine or tryptophan. A D gene is named only where the DNA matches it firmly. Clone size is shown for a subset of rows, as once, few, many or a class of expanded clone.

abundance	v_gene	d_gene	j_gene	len	CDR3nt	CDR3aa
.	TRBV28	.	TRBJ2-2	12	TGTGCCAGCAGCGGAGAGGCCGGGGAGCTGTTTTTT	CASSGEAGELFF
.	TRBV28	.	TRBJ1-2	13	TGTGCCAGTAACGCTCCGGGCGAGTATGGCTACACCTTC	CASNAPGEYGYTF
.	TRBV21-1	.	TRBJ2-3	13	TGTGCCAGTTATAGTCGGAGCACAGATACGCAGTATTTT	CASYSRSTDTQYF
.	TRBV4-1	.	TRBJ2-7	16	TGCGCCAGCAGCCAAGATATAGGGCCCACCCACTACGAGCAGTACTTC	CASSQDIGPTHYEQYF
.	TRBV4-3	TRBD2	TRBJ2-5	16	TGCGCCAGCAGCCGTCGAGGCGGGACTAACCAAGAGACCCAGTACTTC	CASSRRGGTNQETQYF
.	TRBV18	TRBD1	TRBJ1-4	18	TGTGCCAGCTCACCGAGATTACAAGGGACAGGGGGGGATGAAAAACTGTTTTTT	CASSPRLQGTGGDEKLFF
once	TRBV29-1	.	TRBJ1-1	13	TGCAGCGTGACAGATCCCCTGAACACTGAAGCTTTCTTT	CSVTDPLNTEAFF
.	TRBV28	TRBD2	TRBJ2-5	17	TGTGCCAGCAGTCCACTGCCCCAGAGCGGGGGTGAAAGGACCCAGTACTTC	CASSPLPQSGGERTQYF
.	TRBV6-1	.	TRBJ2-7	11	TGTGCCAGCAGTGCCTTCCGGGAGCAGTACTTC	CASSAFREQYF
.	TRBV7-6	.	TRBJ1-5	13	TGTGCCAGCAGCTTAGAAGTACAGACGCCCCAGCATTTT	CASSLEVQTPQHF
once	TRBV25-1	TRBD1	TRBJ2-7	15	TGTGCCAGCAGTGACCCCGGGACAGGGTTATCCGAGCAGTACTTC	CASSDPGTGLSEQYF
.	TRBV18	TRBD1	TRBJ1-5	16	TGTGCCAGCTCACCATCCGACAGGGTCGTCAATCAGCCCCAGCATTTT	CASSPSDRVVNQPQHF
.	TRBV28	TRBD1	TRBJ1-2	14	TGTGCCAGCAGTTTAAACAGGGGGATGGGGGGCTACACCTTC	CASSLNRGMGGYTF
.	TRBV4-1	TRBD1	TRBJ1-1	15	TGCGCCAGCAGCCAAGCAGGGGGTTCTGGTACTGAAGCTTTCTTT	CASSQAGGSGTEAFF
few	TRBV11-3	TRBD2	TRBJ2-3	16	TGTGCCAGCAGCAAAAGTAGCGGGACGAGCACAGATACGCAGTATTTT	CASSKSSGTSTDTQYF
.	TRBV7-2	.	TRBJ1-3	14	TGTGCCAGCAGCTTAGCGGGGGGAGGAAACACCATATATTTT	CASSLAGGGNTIYF
.	TRBV29-1	.	TRBJ2-7	11	TGCAGCGTTGAATTCGGGCAGGAGCAGTACTTC	CSVEFGQEQYF
.	TRBV19	.	TRBJ2-7	16	TGTGCCAGTAGTGTGTCAGGGGCCTCGTCGACCTACGAGCAGTACTTC	CASSVSGASSTYEQYF
.	TRBV7-7	.	TRBJ2-5	13	TGTGCCAGCAGCTCCGTGGTCCAAGAGACCCAGTACTTC	CASSSVVQETQYF
.	TRBV14	.	TRBJ2-3	16	TGTGCCAGCAGCCACACCCGGGACCCCTACACAGATACGCAGTATTTT	CASSHTRDPYTDTQYF
.	TRBV18	.	TRBJ1-1	12	TGTGCCAGCTCAACAATGAACACTGAAGCTTTCTTT	CASSTMNTEAFF
.	TRBV4-3	.	TRBJ2-2	16	TGCGCCAGCAGCCAAGATACGGGGTCGGGCACCGGGGAGCTGTTTTTT	CASSQDTGSGTGELFF
.	TRBV5-6	.	TRBJ2-3	15	TGTGCCAGCAGCAGGGCAAGTACTAGCACAGATACGCAGTATTTT	CASSRASTSTDTQYF
.	TRBV2	TRBD2	TRBJ2-7	14	TGTGCCAGCACAATAGAGCGGGGTTCCTACGAGCAGTACTTC	CASTIERGSYEQYF
.	TRBV30	.	TRBJ2-3	14	TGTGCCTGGGCCGAGACAGGGCGGGGTGATACGCAGTATTTT	CAWAETGRGDTQYF
.	TRBV2	.	TRBJ1-1	15	TGTGCCAGCAGACCCCAGGGGACGATGAACACTGAAGCTTTCTTT	CASRPQGTMNTEAFF
.	TRBV7-2	.	TRBJ1-4	13	TGTGCCAGCAGCTTACGCCCTAATGAAAAACTGTTTTTT	CASSLRPNEKLFF
.	TRBV29-1	.	TRBJ2-7	14	TGCAGCGTTGAGGAGCGCAGGGGGGGCTACGAGCAGTACTTC	CSVEERRGGYEQYF
once	TRBV9	.	TRBJ2-3	15	TGTGCCAGCAGCCAGCGGTCTGCTAGCACAGATACGCAGTATTTT	CASSQRSASTDTQYF
once	TRBV6-5	.	TRBJ1-5	14	TGTGCCAGCAGTTCCGGGACTGGCAATCAGCCCCAGCATTTT	CASSSGTGNQPQHF
.	TRBV28	.	TRBJ1-4	12	TGTGCCAGCAGTTTGCCCTCAATGGGACTGTTTTTT	CASSLPSMGLFF
.	TRBV7-2	.	TRBJ2-1	19	TGTGCCAGCAGTCCAACCGGGACAGCTACTAGCCCTCCCCTGAGGGAGCAGTTCTTC	CASSPTGTATSPPLREQFF
.	TRBV7-2	.	TRBJ1-1	16	TGTGCCAGCAGCCCTCACAATAGTTGGGGGGCGACTGAAGCTTTCTTT	CASSPHNSWGATEAFF
.	TRBV11-2	TRBD1	TRBJ2-2	16	TGTGCCAGCAGCCTATGGACAGGGGACGACACCGGGGAGCTGTTTTTT	CASSLWTGDDTGELFF
.	TRBV5-4	TRBD1	TRBJ2-3	15	TGTGCCAGCAGCTTGGGGACAGGCTACACAGATACGCAGTATTTT	CASSLGTGYTDTQYF
.	TRBV7-2	TRBD2	TRBJ2-1	17	TGTGCCAGCAGCTTAGAGGTAGCGGGACCGTTTGGGGGTGAGCAGTTCTTC	CASSLEVAGPFGGEQFF
.	TRBV19	.	TRBJ2-2	16	TGTGCCAGTAGTATAGGGGACTCCTACAACACCGGGGAGCTGTTTTTT	CASSIGDSYNTGELFF
.	TRBV5-1	TRBD2	TRBJ2-5	15	TGCGCCAGCAGCTTGACCGCTAGCGGGAAAGAGACCCAGTACTTC	CASSLTASGKETQYF
.	TRBV2	.	TRBJ2-3	16	TGTGCCAGCGAAAAAGGAGGGGCTACCCGGGGGGATACGCAGTATTTT	CASEKGGATRGDTQYF
.	TRBV4-3	.	TRBJ1-2	15	TGCGCCAGCAGCCAAGAGGGGGGTCATAACTATGGCTACACCTTC	CASSQEGGHNYGYTF
once	TRBV14	.	TRBJ2-7	13	TGTGCCAGCAGCCAAGCCAGGGTGGACGAGCAGTACTTC	CASSQARVDEQYF
.	TRBV10-1	.	TRBJ2-7	17	TGCGCCAGCAGTGAGAAGGTAAGAGGGCGGGATCCCTACGAGCAGTACTTC	CASSEKVRGRDPYEQYF
.	TRBV5-1	.	TRBJ2-7	13	TGCGCCAGCAGCTTGGTGAGTAAGGACGAGCAGTACTTC	CASSLVSKDEQYF
.	TRBV6-5	TRBD1	TRBJ2-7	15	TGTGCCAGCAGCCCCACGGGACAGGGCCGGTACGAGCAGTACTTC	CASSPTGQGRYEQYF
.	TRBV7-9	TRBD2	TRBJ2-7	14	TGTGCCAGCAGCTCGAAGGGTAGCGGGACCGAGCAGTACTTC	CASSSKGSGTEQYF
once	TRBV7-8	.	TRBJ2-2	11	TGTGCCAGCGAGGGAGGCGGGGAGCTGTTTTTT	CASEGGGELFF
.	TRBV6-1	.	TRBJ2-3	11	TGTGCCAGCAGTCCTTCCGGTACGCAGTATTTT	CASSPSGTQYF
.	TRBV27	.	TRBJ1-5	13	TGTGCCAGCAGTTCTTCTTGCAATCAGCCCCAGCATTTT	CASSSSCNQPQHF
.	TRBV19	TRBD1	TRBJ1-1	16	TGTGCCAGTAGCATCCCGGGACAGGGTTCGAACACTGAAGCTTTCTTT	CASSIPGQGSNTEAFF
.	TRBV27	.	TRBJ2-5	11	TGTGCCAGCAGTTGGGGAGAGACCCAGTACTTC	CASSWGETQYF
.	TRBV28	.	TRBJ1-5	14	TGTGCCAGCAGGAGGGAAGTCGTCAATCAGCCCCAGCATTTT	CASRREVVNQPQHF
.	TRBV6-1	.	TRBJ1-5	14	TGTGCCAGCAGTAAGGACTATAGCAATCAGCCCCAGCATTTT	CASSKDYSNQPQHF
.	TRBV28	.	TRBJ1-2	15	TGTGCCAGCAGTCCCGGGACCAGAACTAACTATGGCTACACCTTC	CASSPGTRTNYGYTF
.	TRBV15	.	TRBJ1-5	17	TGTGCCACCAGCAGAGATTCAGTGAGGAGTAGCAATCAGCCCCAGCATTTT	CATSRDSVRSSNQPQHF
.	TRBV13	.	TRBJ1-6	15	TGTGCCAGCAGCCCCAGGGACGGCTTTGTACCACCCCTCCACTTT	CASSPRDGFVPPLHF